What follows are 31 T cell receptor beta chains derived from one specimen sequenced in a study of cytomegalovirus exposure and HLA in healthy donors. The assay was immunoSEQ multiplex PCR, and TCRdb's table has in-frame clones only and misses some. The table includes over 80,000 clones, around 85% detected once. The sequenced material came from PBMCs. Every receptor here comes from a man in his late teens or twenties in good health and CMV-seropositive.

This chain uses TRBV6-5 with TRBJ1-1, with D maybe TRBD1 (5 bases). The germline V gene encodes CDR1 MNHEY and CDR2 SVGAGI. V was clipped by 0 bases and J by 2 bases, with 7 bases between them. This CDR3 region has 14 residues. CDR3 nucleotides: TGTGCCAGCAGTTACTCAGGGACTAACACTGAAGCTTTCTTT. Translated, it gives CASSYSGTNTEAFF.

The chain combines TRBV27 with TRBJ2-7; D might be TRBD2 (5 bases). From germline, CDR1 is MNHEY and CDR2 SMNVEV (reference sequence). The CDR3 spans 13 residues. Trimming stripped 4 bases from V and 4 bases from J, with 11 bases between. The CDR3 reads CASSSGMDYEQYF. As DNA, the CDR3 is TGTGCCAGCAGTTCCGGGATGGATTACGAGCAGTACTTC.

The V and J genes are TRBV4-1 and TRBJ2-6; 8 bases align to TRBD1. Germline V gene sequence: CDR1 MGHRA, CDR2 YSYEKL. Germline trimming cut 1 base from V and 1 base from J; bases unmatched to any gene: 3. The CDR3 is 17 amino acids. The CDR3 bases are TGCGCCAGCAGCCAAGTCAGGGGGCTTTCTGGGGCCAACGTCCTGACTTTC. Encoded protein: CASSQVRGLSGANVLTF.

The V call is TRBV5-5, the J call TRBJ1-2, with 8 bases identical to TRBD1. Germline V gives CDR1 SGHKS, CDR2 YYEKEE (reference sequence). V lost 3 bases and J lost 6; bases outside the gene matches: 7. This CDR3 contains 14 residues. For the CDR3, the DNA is TGTGCCAGCAGCTCGGGGAGGGGACAGGATGGCTACACCTTC. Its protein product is CASSSGRGQDGYTF.

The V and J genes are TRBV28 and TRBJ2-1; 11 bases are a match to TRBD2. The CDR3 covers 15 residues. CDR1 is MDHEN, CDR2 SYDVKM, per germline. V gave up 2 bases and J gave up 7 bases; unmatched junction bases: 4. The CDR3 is CASSLVAGGWNEQFF. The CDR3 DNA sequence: TGTGCCAGCAGTTTAGTAGCGGGAGGGTGGAATGAGCAGTTCTTC.

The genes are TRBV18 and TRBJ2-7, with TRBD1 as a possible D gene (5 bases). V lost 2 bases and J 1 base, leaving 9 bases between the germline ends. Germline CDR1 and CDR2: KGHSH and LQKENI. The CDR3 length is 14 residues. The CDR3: CASSPSRDSYEQYF. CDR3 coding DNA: TGTGCCAGCTCACCATCCAGGGATTCCTACGAGCAGTACTTC.

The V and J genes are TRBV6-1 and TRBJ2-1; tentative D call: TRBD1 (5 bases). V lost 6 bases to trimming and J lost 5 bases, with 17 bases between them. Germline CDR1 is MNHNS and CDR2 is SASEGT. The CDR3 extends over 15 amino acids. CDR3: CASSARTRFNNEQFF. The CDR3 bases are TGTGCCAGCAGCGCCCGGACACGATTCAACAATGAGCAGTTCTTC.

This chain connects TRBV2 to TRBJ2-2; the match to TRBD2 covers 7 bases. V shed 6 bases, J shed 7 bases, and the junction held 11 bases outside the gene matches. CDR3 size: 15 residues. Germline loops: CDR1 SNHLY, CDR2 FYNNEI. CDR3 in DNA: TGTGCCAGCAGGCCAGCGGGGAGGCAGTTCGGGGAGCTGTTTTTT. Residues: CASRPAGRQFGELFF.

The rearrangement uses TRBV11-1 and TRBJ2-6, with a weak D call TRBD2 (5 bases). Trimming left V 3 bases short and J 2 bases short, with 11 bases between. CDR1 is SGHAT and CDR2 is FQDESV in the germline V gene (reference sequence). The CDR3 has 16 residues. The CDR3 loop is CASSLASGAGANVLTF. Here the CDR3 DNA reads TGTGCCAGCAGCTTGGCCTCCGGGGCTGGGGCCAACGTCCTGACTTTC.

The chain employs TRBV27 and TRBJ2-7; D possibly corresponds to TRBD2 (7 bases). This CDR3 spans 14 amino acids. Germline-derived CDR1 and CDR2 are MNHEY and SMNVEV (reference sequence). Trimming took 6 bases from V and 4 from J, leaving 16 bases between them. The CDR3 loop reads CASSRGGAGYEQYV. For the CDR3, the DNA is TGTGCCAGCAGCCGAGGGGGGGCTGGGTACGAGCAGTACGTC.

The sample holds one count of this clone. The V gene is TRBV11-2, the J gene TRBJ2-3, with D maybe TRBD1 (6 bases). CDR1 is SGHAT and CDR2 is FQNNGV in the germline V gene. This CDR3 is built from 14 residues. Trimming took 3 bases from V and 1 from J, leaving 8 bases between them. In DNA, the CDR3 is TGTGCCAGCAGCTTCTCAGGGGGCACAGATACGCAGTATTTT. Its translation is CASSFSGGTDTQYF.

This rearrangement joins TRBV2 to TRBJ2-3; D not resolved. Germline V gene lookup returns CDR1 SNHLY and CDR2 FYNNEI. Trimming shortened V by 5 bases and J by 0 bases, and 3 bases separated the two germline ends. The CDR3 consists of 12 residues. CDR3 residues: CASSLSTDTQYF. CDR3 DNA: TGTGCCAGCAGTTTAAGCACAGATACGCAGTATTTT.

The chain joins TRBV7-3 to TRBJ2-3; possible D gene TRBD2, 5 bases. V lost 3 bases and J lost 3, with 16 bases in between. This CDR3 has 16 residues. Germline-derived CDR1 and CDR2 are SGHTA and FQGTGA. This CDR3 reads CASSFVLGGGTDTQYF. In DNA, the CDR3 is TGTGCCAGCAGCTTTGTCCTTGGAGGTGGAACAGATACGCAGTATTTT. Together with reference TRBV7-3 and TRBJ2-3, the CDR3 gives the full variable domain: GAGVSQTPSNKVTEKGKYVELRCDPISGHTALYWYRQSLGQGPEFLIYFQGTGAADDSGLPNDRFFAVRPEGSVSTLKIQRTERGDSAVYLCASSFVLGGGTDTQYFGPGTRLTVL.

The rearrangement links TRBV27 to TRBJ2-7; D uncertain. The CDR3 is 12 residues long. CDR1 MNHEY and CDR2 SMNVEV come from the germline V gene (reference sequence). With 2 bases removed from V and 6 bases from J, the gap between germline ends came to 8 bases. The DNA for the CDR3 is TGTGCCAGCAGTTTAATCGGTGGCGAGCAGTACTTC. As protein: CASSLIGGEQYF.

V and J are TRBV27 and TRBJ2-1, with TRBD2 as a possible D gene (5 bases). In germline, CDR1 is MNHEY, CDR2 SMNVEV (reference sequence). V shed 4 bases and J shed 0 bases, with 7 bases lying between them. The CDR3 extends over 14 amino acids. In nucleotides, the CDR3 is TGTGCCAGCAGTTCTCGGGGCTCCTACAATGAGCAGTTCTTC. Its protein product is CASSSRGSYNEQFF.

The CDR3 here is CASSLEGQRNIQYF. As DNA, the CDR3 is TGCGCCAGCAGCTTGGAGGGACAGCGGAACATTCAGTACTTC. This chain joins TRBV5-1 and TRBJ2-4, with 7 bases matching TRBD1. Germline CDR1 SGHRS, CDR2 YFSETQ. The CDR3 spans 14 residues. V dropped 0 bases and J dropped 7; count of bases not matched to a gene: 4.

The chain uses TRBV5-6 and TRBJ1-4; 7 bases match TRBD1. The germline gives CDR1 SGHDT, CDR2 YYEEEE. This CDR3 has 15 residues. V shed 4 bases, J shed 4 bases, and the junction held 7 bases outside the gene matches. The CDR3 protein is CASSVRQGDNEKLFF. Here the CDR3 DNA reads TGTGCCAGCAGCGTTAGACAGGGCGATAATGAAAAACTGTTTTTT.

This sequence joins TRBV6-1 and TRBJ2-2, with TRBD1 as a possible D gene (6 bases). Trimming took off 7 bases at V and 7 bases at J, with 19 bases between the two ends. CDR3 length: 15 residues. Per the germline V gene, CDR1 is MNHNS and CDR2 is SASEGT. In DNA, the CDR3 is TGTGCCAGCAAGCGTCAGGGGTCGGGGAACGGGGAGCTGTTTTTT. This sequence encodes CASKRQGSGNGELFF.

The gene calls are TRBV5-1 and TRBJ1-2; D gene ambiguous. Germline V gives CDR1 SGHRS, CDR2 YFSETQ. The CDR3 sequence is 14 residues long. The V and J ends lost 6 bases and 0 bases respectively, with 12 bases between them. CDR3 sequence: CASTHFGSNYGYTF. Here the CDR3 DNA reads TGCGCCAGCACCCACTTTGGTTCTAACTATGGCTACACCTTC.

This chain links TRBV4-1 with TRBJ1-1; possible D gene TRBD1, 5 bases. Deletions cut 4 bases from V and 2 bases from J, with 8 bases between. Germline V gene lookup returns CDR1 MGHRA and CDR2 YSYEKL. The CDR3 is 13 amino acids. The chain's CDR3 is CASSRRENTEAFF. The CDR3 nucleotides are TGCGCCAGCAGCCGCAGGGAAAACACTGAAGCTTTCTTT.

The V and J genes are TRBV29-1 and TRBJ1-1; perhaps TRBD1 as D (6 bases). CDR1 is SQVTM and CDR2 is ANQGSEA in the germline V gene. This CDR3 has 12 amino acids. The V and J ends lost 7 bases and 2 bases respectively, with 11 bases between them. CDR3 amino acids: CSAVQGNTEAFF. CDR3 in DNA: TGCAGCGCGGTACAGGGAAACACTGAAGCTTTCTTT.

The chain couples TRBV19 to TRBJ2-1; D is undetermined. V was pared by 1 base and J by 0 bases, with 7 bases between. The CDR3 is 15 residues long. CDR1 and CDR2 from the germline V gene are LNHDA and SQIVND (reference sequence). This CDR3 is CASSIAGSSYNEQFF. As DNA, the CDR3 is TGTGCCAGTAGTATAGCGGGTAGCTCCTACAATGAGCAGTTCTTC.

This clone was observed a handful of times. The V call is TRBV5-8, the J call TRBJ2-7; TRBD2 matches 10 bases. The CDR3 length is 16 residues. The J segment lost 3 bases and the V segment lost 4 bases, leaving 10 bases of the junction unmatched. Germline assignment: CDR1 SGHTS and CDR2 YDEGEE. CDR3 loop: CASSPPTSGALYEQYF. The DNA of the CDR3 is TGTGCCAGCAGCCCCCCCACTAGCGGGGCACTCTACGAGCAGTACTTC.

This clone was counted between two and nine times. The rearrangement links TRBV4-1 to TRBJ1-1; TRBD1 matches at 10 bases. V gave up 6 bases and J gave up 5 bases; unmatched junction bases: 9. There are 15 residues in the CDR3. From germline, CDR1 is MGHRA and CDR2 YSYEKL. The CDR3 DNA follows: TGCGCCAGCAGGCCACTCCCGGGACAGGGGACTGAAGCTTTCTTT. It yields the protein CASRPLPGQGTEAFF.

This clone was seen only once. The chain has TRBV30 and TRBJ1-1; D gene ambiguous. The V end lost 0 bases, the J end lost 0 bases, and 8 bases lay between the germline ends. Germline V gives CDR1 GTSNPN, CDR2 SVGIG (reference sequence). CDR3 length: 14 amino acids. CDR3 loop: CAWSVPVMNTEAFF. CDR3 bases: TGTGCCTGGAGTGTACCGGTTATGAACACTGAAGCTTTCTTT. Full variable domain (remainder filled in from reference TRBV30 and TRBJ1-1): SQTIHQWPATLVQPVGSPLSLECTVEGTSNPNLYWYRQAAGRGLQLLFYSVGIGQISSEVPQNLSASRPQDRQFILSSKKLLLSDSGFYLCAWSVPVMNTEAFFGQGTRLTVV.

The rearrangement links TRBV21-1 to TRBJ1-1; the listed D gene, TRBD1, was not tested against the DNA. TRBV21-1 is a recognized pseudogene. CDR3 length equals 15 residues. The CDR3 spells CASSKCTGWTDEAFF. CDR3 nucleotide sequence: TGTGCCAGCAGCAAATGTACAGGTTGGACGGATGAAGCTTTCTTT.

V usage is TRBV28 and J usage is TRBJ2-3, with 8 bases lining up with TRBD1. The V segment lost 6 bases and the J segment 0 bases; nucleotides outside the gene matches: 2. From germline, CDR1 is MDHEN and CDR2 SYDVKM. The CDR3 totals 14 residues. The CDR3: CASRDRVSTDTQYF. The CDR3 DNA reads TGTGCCAGCAGGGACAGGGTGAGCACAGATACGCAGTATTTT.

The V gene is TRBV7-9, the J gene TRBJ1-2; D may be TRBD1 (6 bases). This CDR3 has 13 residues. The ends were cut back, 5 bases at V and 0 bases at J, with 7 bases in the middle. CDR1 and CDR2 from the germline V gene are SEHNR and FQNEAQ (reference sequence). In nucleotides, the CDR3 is TGTGCCAGCAGCCGGGACACTAACTATGGCTACACCTTC. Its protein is CASSRDTNYGYTF.

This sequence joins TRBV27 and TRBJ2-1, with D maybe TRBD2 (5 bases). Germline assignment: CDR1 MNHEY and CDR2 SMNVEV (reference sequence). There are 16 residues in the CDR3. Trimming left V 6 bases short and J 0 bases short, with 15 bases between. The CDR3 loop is CASSGPPGSSYNEQFF. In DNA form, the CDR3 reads TGTGCCAGCAGCGGTCCCCCGGGGAGCTCCTACAATGAGCAGTTCTTC.

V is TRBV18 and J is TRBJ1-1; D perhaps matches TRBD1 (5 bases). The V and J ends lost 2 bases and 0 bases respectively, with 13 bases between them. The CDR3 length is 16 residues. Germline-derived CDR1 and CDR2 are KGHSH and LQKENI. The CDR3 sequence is CASSPGGMVLNTEAFF. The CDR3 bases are TGTGCCAGCTCACCAGGGGGGATGGTTCTGAACACTGAAGCTTTCTTT.

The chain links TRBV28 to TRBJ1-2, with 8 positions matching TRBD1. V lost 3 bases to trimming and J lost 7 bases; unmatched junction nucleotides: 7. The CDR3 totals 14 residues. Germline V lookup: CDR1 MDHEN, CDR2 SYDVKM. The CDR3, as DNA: TGTGCCAGCAGTTTCTCGACAGGGGAGGGTGGCTACACCTTC. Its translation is CASSFSTGEGGYTF.